This T cell receptor beta chain was profiled in a study of cytomegalovirus exposure and HLA in healthy donors. Both 60 Vbeta primers and 13 Jbeta primers went into the PCR. The data were produced by immunoSEQ multiplex PCR, yet TCRdb's version contains in-frame clones alone and is incomplete. The profile shows fewer than 250,000 clones, 80% to 90% of them singletons. Trimming cost V 5 bases and J 5 bases; bases outside gene matches: 10. There are 16 residues in the CDR3. The germline CDR1 and CDR2 sequences are SGHNT and YENEEA. This rearrangement joins TRBV11-3 to TRBJ2-3; 10 bases align to TRBD2. The source of this sequence is a man aged 30 to 45 in good health and CMV-seronegative. Sequencing used PBMCs. The chain's CDR3 is CASSPNSGGAEDTQYF. The CDR3 bases are TGTGCCAGCAGCCCCAACAGCGGGGGGGCGGAAGATACGCAGTATTTT. The entire variable domain, with the rest obtained from reference TRBV11-3 and TRBJ2-3, is as follows: EAGVVQSPRYKIIEKKQPVAFWCNPISGHNTLYWYLQNLGQGPELLIRYENEEAVDDSQLPKDRFSAERLKGVDSTLKIQPAELGDSAVYLCASSPNSGGAEDTQYFGPGTRLTVL.